This paragraph reports one T cell receptor beta chain. Its matching antigen is unknown. The data were taken from a study of OX40 agonist ivuxolimab in advanced cancers. Overall study findings and caveats: Doses of 0.1 to 3.0 mg/kg were accompanied by clonal expansion of CD4+ and CD8+ blood T cells by week 6. Averaging showed that CD8+ T cells had more expanded clones than CD4+ did.

V lost 0 bases to trimming and J lost 8 bases, with 13 bases between them. Germline V gene sequence: CDR1 MNHEY, CDR2 SVGAGI. This CDR3 has 14 amino acids. The repertoire was sequenced with immunoSEQ multiplex PCR; TCRdb's copy has only in-frame clones and lacks some. This sample carries about 45,000 clones, approximately 91% of them seen once, and the ten largest clones take less than 30%. The sequence was collected from an adult with an advanced solid tumor such as melanoma, head and neck, liver or kidney cancer. Sequencing used CD4+ or CD8+ T cells sorted from blood, obtained in a trial of the OX40 agonist ivuxolimab. This rearrangement joins TRBV6-5 to TRBJ1-2; no definite D call. The CDR3 sequence: CASSYSGPSGGYTF. CDR3 nucleotides: TGTGCCAGCAGTTACTCGGGCCCGAGCGGCGGCTACACCTTC.